The source of this T cell receptor (beta chain) is a study of shared clonotypes between healthy human individuals. The CDR3 contains 17 residues. Germline values: CDR1 KGHSH, CDR2 LQKENI. Trimming removed 2 bases from V and 0 bases from J; junction bases left unmatched: 6. Clones were read by immunoSEQ multiplex PCR, and TCRdb kept only the in-frame ones, dropping some. The repertoire holds a few million clones, over 90% seen once, with 0.39% in the top ten. On this clone: In the same sample, other DNA sequences code for this CDR3.

The material sequenced was naive CD4+ T cells from PBMCs. Subset indicated: CD45RA+ positively selected. V and J are TRBV18 and TRBJ2-1, with 8 bases fitting TRBD2. This receptor was obtained from a man in his late teens or twenties in good health. Some clones in this sample may be carry-over from other donors' samples. For the CDR3, the DNA is TGTGCCAGCTCACCATTTACTAGCGGCTCCTCCTACAATGAGCAGTTCTTC. This codes for CASSPFTSGSSYNEQFF.